Below are 23 T cell receptor beta chains sequenced from a single sample in a study of blood T cell repertoires in COVID-19. Here immunoSEQ multiplex PCR was the method, and the copy in TCRdb shows in-frame clones only, minus some. Of some 350,000 clones listed, over 80% are singletons. Material: peripheral blood. The receptors were gathered from a woman aged 45-65 years with COVID-19, enrolled during active disease.

The chain employs TRBV10-3 and TRBJ2-7, with 10 bases lining up with TRBD2. V lost 4 bases, J lost 2 bases, and 5 bases stayed unmatched. The CDR3 extends over 15 amino acids. CDR1 and CDR2 (germline): ENHRY, SYGVKD. CDR3 sequence (DNA): TGTGCCATCAGTGGAGCGGGAGGGTTCACCTACGAGCAGTACTTC. It specifies CAISGAGGFTYEQYF.

This chain's CDR3 is CALEPVSGNTIYF. For the CDR3, the DNA is TGTGCTCTGGAGCCCGTCTCGGGAAACACCATATATTTT. The chain joins TRBV30 to TRBJ1-3; D is unclear. CDR3 length equals 13 residues. CDR1 and CDR2 from the germline V gene are GTSNPN and SVGIG (reference sequence).

The chain couples TRBV7-2 to TRBJ2-5; D possibly corresponds to TRBD1 (6 bases). V shed 6 bases and J shed 5 bases, with 13 bases lying between them. Per germline, CDR1 SGHTA and CDR2 FQGNSA. The CDR3 sequence is 13 residues long. The CDR3 spells CASSLQGLETQYF. CDR3 DNA sequence: TGTGCCAGCAGTCTGCAGGGGCTGGAGACCCAGTACTTC. Complete variable domain (other parts from reference TRBV7-2 and TRBJ2-5): GAGVSQSPSNKVTEKGKDVELRCDPISGHTALYWYRQSLGQGLEFLIYFQGNSAPDKSGLPSDRFSAERTGGSVSTLTIQRTQQEDSAVYLCASSLQGLETQYFGPGTRLLVL.

The chain links TRBV27 to TRBJ2-5, with D possibly being TRBD1 (5 bases). Trimming left V 0 bases short and J 3 bases short, with 20 bases between. Germline values: CDR1 MNHEY, CDR2 SMNVEV (reference sequence). CDR3 size: 18 residues. Here the CDR3 DNA reads TGTGCCAGCAGTTTATCGGCGATGGCGACAGTTCTTAAAGAGACCCAGTACTTC. It specifies CASSLSAMATVLKETQYF.

J is TRBJ1-4 and V is TRBV6-1; TRBD1 is a possible D gene (5 bases). Germline V gene lookup returns CDR1 MNHNS and CDR2 SASEGT. V was cut by 2 bases and J by 1 base, with 11 bases left in between. The CDR3 length is 16 residues. The CDR3 here is CASSEQTGRTNEKLFF. The CDR3, as DNA: TGTGCCAGCAGTGAACAAACAGGCCGAACTAATGAAAAACTGTTTTTT.

The chain couples TRBV20-1 to TRBJ1-2; no clear D. The CDR3 loop spans 11 amino acids. Germline CDR1 is DFQATT and CDR2 is SNEGSKA (reference sequence). V lost 0 bases and J 14 bases, leaving 13 bases between the germline ends. The CDR3 nucleotides read TGCAGTGCTAGAGATTCCCCCGGACTAACCTTC. Its protein product is CSARDSPGLTF.

V and J are TRBV4-3 and TRBJ1-5, with D maybe TRBD1 (6 bases). Trimming shortened V by 1 base and J by 11 bases, and 15 bases separated the two germline ends. CDR1 and CDR2 (germline): LGHNA, YSLEER. This CDR3 contains 14 residues. For the CDR3, the DNA is TGCGCCAGCAGCCAAGCGGTGAGCGGACAGACCCAGCATTTT. Residues: CASSQAVSGQTQHF.

As to this clone: Other nucleotide sequences from this sample produce the same CDR3. This chain uses TRBV5-1 with TRBJ1-4; D is ambiguous. V lost 0 bases to trimming and J lost 2 bases, with 5 bases between them. From germline, CDR1 is SGHRS and CDR2 YFSETQ. CDR3 length: 14 amino acids. This CDR3 is CASSLDSTNEKLFF. CDR3 nucleotide sequence: TGCGCCAGCAGCTTGGACAGCACTAATGAAAAACTGTTTTTT.

The chain is built from TRBV6-2 or TRBV6-3 and TRBJ1-5, with D maybe TRBD1 (5 bases). This CDR3 comprises 15 residues. Germline lookup yields CDR1 MNHEY and CDR2 SVGEGT. The V end lost 2 bases, the J end lost 4 bases, and 12 bases lay between the germline ends. The CDR3 DNA follows: TGTGCCAGCAGTTACAGCAGGGAGGTAAATCAGCCCCAGCATTTT. It translates to CASSYSREVNQPQHF.

The chain combines TRBV7-8 with TRBJ2-7; a weak D match, TRBD1 (5 bases). Per germline, CDR1 SGHVS and CDR2 FQNEAQ. The CDR3 loop spans 12 amino acids. Trimming took 0 bases from V and 6 from J, leaving 6 bases between them. CDR3 amino acids: CASSLAGAEQYF. The CDR3, as DNA: TGTGCCAGCAGCTTAGCAGGGGCCGAGCAGTACTTC.

The chain couples TRBV4-2 to TRBJ2-1; 8 bases fit TRBD2. From germline, CDR1 is LGHNA and CDR2 YNFKEQ. J gave up 4 bases and V 0 bases, and 8 bases lay outside the gene matches. The CDR3 runs to 17 residues. For the CDR3, the DNA is TGTGCCAGCAGCCAAGATGTGGCGGGAGGTATATACAATGAGCAGTTCTTC. Protein sequence: CASSQDVAGGIYNEQFF.

The chain uses TRBV7-2 and TRBJ2-7; 11 bases fit TRBD2. This CDR3 spans 16 amino acids. The V and J ends lost 2 bases and 2 bases, in that order; junction bases with no gene match: 5. Germline CDR1 SGHTA, CDR2 FQGNSA. The chain's CDR3 is CASSLWTSGHTYEQYF. For the CDR3, the DNA is TGTGCCAGCAGCTTATGGACTAGCGGGCATACCTACGAGCAGTACTTC.

The chain recombines TRBV3-1 (or the pseudogene TRBV3-2) with TRBJ1-1; 7 bases agree with TRBD1. The germline V gene has CDR1 LGHDT and CDR2 YNNKEL (reference sequence). This CDR3 is 15 amino acids long. The junction had 11 bases not matched to a gene; V was cut back by 0 bases and J by 10 bases. CDR3: CASSQDNRGRFGAFF. CDR3 nucleotides: TGTGCCAGCAGCCAAGATAACAGGGGCCGCTTCGGAGCTTTCTTT.

This chain joins TRBV27 and TRBJ1-3; 7 bases fit TRBD1. J lost 4 bases, V lost 0 bases, and 0 bases had no gene match. The germline gives CDR1 MNHEY, CDR2 SMNVEV (reference sequence). The CDR3 is 14 residues long. The CDR3 nucleotides are TGTGCCAGCAGTTTATCAGGGGGCGGAAACACCATATATTTT. This gives the protein CASSLSGGGNTIYF.

The rearrangement links TRBV30 to TRBJ1-1; 8 bases match TRBD1. The CDR3 contains 14 residues. V was pared by 3 bases and J by 4 bases, with 7 bases of the junction left unmatched. CDR1 and CDR2 (germline): GTSNPN, SVGIG (reference sequence). The CDR3 spells CAWRSTGGITEAFF. The CDR3 DNA sequence: TGTGCCTGGAGGTCAACAGGGGGGATCACTGAAGCTTTCTTT.

The chain recombines TRBV9 with TRBJ2-5; TRBD2 aligns across 14 bases. The CDR3 is 15 amino acids. The germline V gene encodes CDR1 SGDLS and CDR2 YYNGEE. Losses at the gene ends were 4 bases for V and 4 bases for J; bases not matched to a gene: 3. DNA of the CDR3: TGTGCCAGCAGCCCGGGACTAGCGGGAGCAGAGACCCAGTACTTC. As protein: CASSPGLAGAETQYF.

J is TRBJ2-1 and V is TRBV18, with 8 bases identical to TRBD1. CDR3 length: 17 residues. J gave up 1 base and V 0 bases, and 5 bases lay outside the gene matches. Per the germline V gene, CDR1 is KGHSH and CDR2 is LQKENI. CDR3 in DNA: TGTGCCAGCTCACCACCTCAGGGGGCGAGGTCCTACAATGAGCAGTTCTTC. As protein: CASSPPQGARSYNEQFF.

This clone was counted a single time. The rearrangement uses TRBV5-1 and TRBJ2-3; a weak D match, TRBD1 (6 bases). In germline, CDR1 is SGHRS, CDR2 YFSETQ. The CDR3 is 15 residues long. The germline V and J ends were trimmed by 3 bases and 0 bases, with 11 bases remaining between them. CDR3: CASSYNDRSTDTQYF. DNA for the CDR3: TGCGCCAGCAGCTATAACGACAGGAGCACAGATACGCAGTATTTT.

The chain links TRBV5-8 to TRBJ1-2; the D gene is possibly TRBD1 (6 bases). Trimming pared 2 bases from V and 7 bases from J, leaving 12 bases between. The CDR3 length is 13 residues. CDR1 and CDR2 from the germline V gene are SGHTS and YDEGEE. The CDR3 region is CASSLRGFFGYTF. The DNA for the CDR3 is TGTGCCAGCAGCTTAAGGGGGTTTTTTGGCTACACCTTC.

The gene calls are TRBV4-3 and TRBJ1-1; D is uncertain. V was shortened by 4 bases and J by 7 bases, with 22 bases between the two germline ends. The CDR3 spans 16 residues. Germline V gene lookup returns CDR1 LGHNA and CDR2 YSLEER. Here the CDR3 DNA reads TGCGCCAGCAGCCCCAAGATCTCCGTGGCAGGAAATGAAGCTTTCTTT. Its protein product is CASSPKISVAGNEAFF.

This clone was observed a few times. This chain uses TRBV6-6 with TRBJ2-4; 8 nucleotides match TRBD2. The CDR3 contains 13 residues. Germline V CDR1 and CDR2: MNHNY, SVGAGI (reference sequence). The J segment lost 5 bases and the V segment lost 9 bases, leaving 6 bases of the junction unmatched. Written as DNA, the CDR3 is TGTGCCAGTTCAGGGACTAGGCAAAACATTCAGTACTTC. Its translation: CASSGTRQNIQYF.

The gene calls are TRBV15 and TRBJ2-1, with 9 bases aligning to TRBD2. The CDR3 consists of 18 residues. From germline, CDR1 is LNHNV and CDR2 YYDKDF (reference sequence). J lost 3 bases, V lost 1 base, and 10 bases had no gene match. As DNA, the CDR3 is TGTGCCACCAGCAGAGCAACTAGCGGGTCTTGGGTCTACAATGAGCAGTTCTTC. Translation gives CATSRATSGSWVYNEQFF.

The rearrangement uses TRBV10-2 and TRBJ2-2; the D gene is possibly TRBD2 (6 bases). This CDR3 has 18 amino acids. V was clipped by 0 bases and J by 5 bases, with 19 bases between them. Germline V gives CDR1 WSHSY, CDR2 SAAADI. This chain's CDR3 is CASSESTGSGRWTGELFF. CDR3 bases: TGCGCCAGCAGTGAGTCGACTGGCAGCGGGCGTTGGACCGGGGAGCTGTTTTTT.